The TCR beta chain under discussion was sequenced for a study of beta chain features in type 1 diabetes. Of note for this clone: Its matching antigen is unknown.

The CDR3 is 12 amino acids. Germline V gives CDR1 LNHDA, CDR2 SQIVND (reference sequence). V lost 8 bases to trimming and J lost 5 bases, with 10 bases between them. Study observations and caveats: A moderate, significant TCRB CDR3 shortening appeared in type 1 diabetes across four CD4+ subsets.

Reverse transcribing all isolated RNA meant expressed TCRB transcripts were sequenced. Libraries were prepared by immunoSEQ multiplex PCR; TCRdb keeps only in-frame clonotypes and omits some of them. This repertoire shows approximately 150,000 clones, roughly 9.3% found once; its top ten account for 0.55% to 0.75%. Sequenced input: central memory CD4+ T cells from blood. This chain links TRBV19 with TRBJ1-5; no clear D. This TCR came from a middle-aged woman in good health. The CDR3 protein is CASGRSDQPQHF. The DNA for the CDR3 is TGTGCCAGTGGTAGGAGTGATCAGCCCCAGCATTTT. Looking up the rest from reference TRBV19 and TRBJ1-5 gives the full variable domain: DGGITQSPKYLFRKEGQNVTLSCEQNLNHDAMYWYRQDPGQGLRLIYYSQIVNDFQKGDIAEGYSVSREKKESFPLTVTSAQKNPTAFYLCASGRSDQPQHFGDGTRLSIL.